The clone carrying this TCR beta chain was detected once. The sample belongs to a study of blood T cell repertoires in COVID-19. Study-level background: Samples taken during acute and convalescent COVID-19 were collected in the United States, Italy and Spain. PBMCs, B-cell-depleted T cells, or T cells provided the cDNA or gDNA that made up the material.

V shed 11 bases and J shed 0 bases, with 20 bases lying between them. The CDR3 is made up of 17 amino acids. Per the germline V gene, CDR1 is MDHEN and CDR2 is SYDVKM. In the original workflow: From reference gene primer amplification, estimates of nucleated cell counts were derived. Clones were read by immunoSEQ multiplex PCR, and TCRdb kept only the in-frame ones, dropping some. V and J calls and clone size are those listed in that table; D and trimming were worked out from the DNA. The profile shows some 130,000 clones, 65% to 90% of them singletons. The source of this sequence is a man older than 75 with acute or convalescent COVID-19. Sequences were obtained from peripheral blood. V is TRBV28 and J is TRBJ1-6, with D tentatively TRBD1 (5 bases). CDR3 residues: CAGRGGMQSSYNSPLHF. CDR3 in DNA: TGTGCCGGAAGGGGAGGGATGCAGAGCTCCTATAATTCACCCCTCCACTTT.